This T cell receptor beta chain originates from a study of T cell responses to AZD1222 COVID-19 vaccine. Study-wide background: The study pooled second doses at about 4 or about 12 weeks.

The CDR3 runs 15 residues. Germline CDR1 and CDR2: MDHEN and SYDVKM. V was pared by 3 bases and J by 2 bases, with 12 bases between. Of note for this clone: What it recognizes is unknown.

Study-wide results and limits: Possibly, clonal diversity was underestimated; donors were largely white British and included more females. Two doses of AZD1222 preceded a rise in Spike-specific TCR breadth and depth. At 160-218 and 743-854, vaccine-associated CD4 TCRs were dominant, and they spanned spike.

The table came from immunoSEQ multiplex PCR; TCRdb's copy has only in-frame clones and leaves some out. The table has 85,000 to 130,000 clones, about 93% seen once; the top ten hold around 5%. The chain couples TRBV28 to TRBJ2-3, with D perhaps TRBD1 or TRBD2 (5 bases each). Sequencing was performed on peripheral blood, taken on day 0 of AZD1222 vaccination. This TCR was sampled from an adult in good health. CDR3 nucleotide sequence: TGTGCCAGCAGTTTTCGGGGACCAAACACAGATACGCAGTATTTT. It specifies CASSFRGPNTDTQYF.